Each of the 10 T cell receptor beta chains below was sequenced from the same sample in a study of cytomegalovirus exposure and HLA in healthy donors. In the PCR, 60 Vbeta and 13 Jbeta primers were used. The table came from immunoSEQ multiplex PCR; TCRdb's copy has only in-frame clones and leaves some out. Among roughly 140,000 clones, about four fifths were seen once, and the ten largest hold roughly 6.7%. The sample was PBMCs. The source is a man in his fifties in good health and CMV-seropositive.

This clone appeared once. The genes are TRBV9 and TRBJ1-2, with 8 bases identical to TRBD1. With 3 bases clipped from V and 6 bases from J, the junction kept 7 bases outside the gene matches. Germline V gives CDR1 SGDLS, CDR2 YYNGEE. This CDR3 has 14 residues. The CDR3 DNA reads as TGTGCCAGCAGCGCCGCGACAGGGGTTGATGGCTACACCTTC. This encodes CASSAATGVDGYTF. The whole variable domain, remainder taken from reference TRBV9 and TRBJ1-2, is DSGVTQTPKHLITATGQRVTLRCSPRSGDLSVYWYQQSLDQGLQFLIQYYNGEERAKGNILERFSAQQFPDLHSELNLSSLELGDSALYFCASSAATGVDGYTFGSGTRLTVV.

V and J are TRBV19 and TRBJ2-2; 14 bases fit TRBD2. Per the germline V gene, CDR1 is LNHDA and CDR2 is SQIVND (reference sequence). CDR3 size: 17 residues. V trimming: 7 bases; J trimming: 4 bases; junction bases outside the gene matches: 8. This CDR3 reads CASIPGLAGEGTGELFF. DNA for the CDR3: TGTGCCAGTATCCCGGGACTAGCGGGAGAAGGCACCGGGGAGCTGTTTTTT.

The chain couples TRBV6-1 to TRBJ2-2; D is ambiguous. CDR1 is MNHNS and CDR2 is SASEGT in the germline V gene. The V gene lost 8 bases and the J gene lost 4 bases, with 14 bases spanning the gap. This CDR3 is built from 14 residues. In nucleotides, the CDR3 is TGTGCCAGCCCCCAAAGCGCAGTCACCGGGGAGCTGTTTTTT. Protein sequence: CASPQSAVTGELFF.

The chain combines TRBV4-1 with TRBJ2-2; no clear D. Germline CDR1 reads MGHRA; CDR2 reads YSYEKL. V lost 3 bases and J lost 5, with 16 bases in between. The CDR3 is 16 residues long. CDR3 bases: TGCGCCAGCAGCCACGACCCAGGCGTTGGGACCGGGGAGCTGTTTTTT. Translated, it gives CASSHDPGVGTGELFF.

The J gene is TRBJ2-7, the V gene TRBV7-4; 7 bases align to TRBD1. Trimming took 1 base from V and 2 from J; bases not matched to a gene: 5. Germline V gene lookup returns CDR1 SGHVT and CDR2 SQSDAQ. This CDR3 has 15 amino acids. The CDR3: CASSLGGQAPYEQYF. As DNA, the CDR3 is TGTGCCAGCAGCTTAGGTGGACAGGCTCCCTACGAGCAGTACTTC.

This clone has more than one count but fewer than ten. CDR3 protein: CSVAGQGLGTFF. The DNA for the CDR3 is TGCAGCGTTGCGGGACAGGGACTTGGAACTTTCTTT. The V gene is TRBV29-1, the J gene TRBJ1-1; the match to TRBD1 covers 9 bases. From germline, CDR1 is SQVTM and CDR2 ANQGSEA. V shed 4 bases and J 12 bases; nucleotides not matched to a gene: 9. This CDR3 comprises 12 residues.

Here the CDR3 DNA reads TGCGCCAGCAGCCACACCGGGACTAGCGGGATTGAGGCCACAGATACGCAGTATTTT. It translates to CASSHTGTSGIEATDTQYF. The chain carries TRBV4-1 and TRBJ2-3; 13 bases map to TRBD2. CDR1 and CDR2 (germline): MGHRA, YSYEKL. V lost 3 bases and J lost 2; bases outside the gene matches: 11. There are 19 residues in the CDR3.

J is TRBJ2-3 and V is TRBV4-1, with 12 bases lining up with TRBD1. From germline, CDR1 is MGHRA and CDR2 YSYEKL. This CDR3 contains 16 residues. J was trimmed by 5 bases and V by 7 bases; bases with no gene match: 10. CDR3 DNA sequence: TGCGCCAGCACCCTACGGGACAGGGGGCCTGGAGATACGCAGTATTTT. It is translated as CASTLRDRGPGDTQYF.

The CDR3 loop reads CAISAGQGSYEQYF. CDR3 nucleotide sequence: TGTGCCATCAGTGCTGGACAGGGCTCCTACGAGCAGTACTTC. The chain has TRBV10-3 and TRBJ2-7; 8 bases are a match to TRBD1. The trim removed 4 bases at V and 0 bases at J, leaving 2 bases unmatched. Germline CDR1 and CDR2: ENHRY and SYGVKD. The CDR3 is made up of 14 amino acids.

CDR3 DNA: TGTGCCAGCAGCTTACGGGGGGACGAGCAGTACTTC. It translates to CASSLRGDEQYF. The V gene is TRBV11-1, the J gene TRBJ2-7; TRBD2 matches 7 bases. Unmatched junction bases numbered 0, after V lost 2 bases and J lost 5 bases. This CDR3 has 12 amino acids. CDR1 SGHAT and CDR2 FQDESV come from the germline V gene (reference sequence).